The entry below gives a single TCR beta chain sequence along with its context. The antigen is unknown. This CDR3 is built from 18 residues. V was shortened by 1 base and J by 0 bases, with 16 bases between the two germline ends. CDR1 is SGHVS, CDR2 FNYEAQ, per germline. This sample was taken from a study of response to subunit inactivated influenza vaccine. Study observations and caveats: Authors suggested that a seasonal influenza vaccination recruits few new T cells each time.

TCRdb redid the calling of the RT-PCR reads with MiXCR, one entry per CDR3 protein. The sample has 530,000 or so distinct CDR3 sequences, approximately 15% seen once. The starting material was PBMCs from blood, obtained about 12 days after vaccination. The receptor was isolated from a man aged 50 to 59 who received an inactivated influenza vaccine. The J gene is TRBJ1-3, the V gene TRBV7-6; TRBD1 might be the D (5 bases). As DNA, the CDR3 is TGTGCCAGCAGCTTAGAGGTTCCCGGGACCCCCTCTGGAAACACCATATATTTT. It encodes CASSLEVPGTPSGNTIYF. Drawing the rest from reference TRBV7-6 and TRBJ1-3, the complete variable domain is GAGVSQSPRYKVTKRGQDVALRCDPISGHVSLYWYRQALGQGPEFLTYFNYEAQQDKSGLPNDRFSAERPEGSISTLTIQRTEQRDSAMYRCASSLEVPGTPSGNTIYFGEGSWLTVV.